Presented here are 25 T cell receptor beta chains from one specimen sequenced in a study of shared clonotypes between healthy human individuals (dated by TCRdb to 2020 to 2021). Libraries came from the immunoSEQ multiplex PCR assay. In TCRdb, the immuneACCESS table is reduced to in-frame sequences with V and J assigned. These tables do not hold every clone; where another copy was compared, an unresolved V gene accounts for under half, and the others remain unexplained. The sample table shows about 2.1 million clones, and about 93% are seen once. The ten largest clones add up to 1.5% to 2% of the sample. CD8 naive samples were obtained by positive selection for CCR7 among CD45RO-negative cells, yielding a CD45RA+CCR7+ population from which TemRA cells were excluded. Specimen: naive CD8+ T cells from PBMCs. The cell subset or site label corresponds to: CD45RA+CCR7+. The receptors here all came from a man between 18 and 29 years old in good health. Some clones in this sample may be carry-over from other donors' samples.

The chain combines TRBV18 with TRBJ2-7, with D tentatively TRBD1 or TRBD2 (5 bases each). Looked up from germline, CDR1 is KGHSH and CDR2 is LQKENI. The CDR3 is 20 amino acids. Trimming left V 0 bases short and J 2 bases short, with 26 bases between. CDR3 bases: TGTGCCAGCTCACCACCTAACCCAAAGACCGGGACGGTCGGAACCTACGAGCAGTACTTC. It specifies CASSPPNPKTGTVGTYEQYF. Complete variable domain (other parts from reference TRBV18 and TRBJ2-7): NAGVMQNPRHLVRRRGQEARLRCSPMKGHSHVYWYRQLPEEGLKFMVYLQKENIIDESGMPKERFSAEFPKEGPSILRIQQVVRGDSAAYFCASSPPNPKTGTVGTYEQYFGPGTRLTVT.

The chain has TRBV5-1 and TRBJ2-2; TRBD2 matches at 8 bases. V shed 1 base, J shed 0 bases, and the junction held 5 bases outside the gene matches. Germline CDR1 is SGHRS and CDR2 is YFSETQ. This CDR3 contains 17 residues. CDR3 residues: CASSLKRESANTGELFF. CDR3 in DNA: TGCGCCAGCAGCTTGAAGCGGGAGTCCGCGAACACCGGGGAGCTGTTTTTT.

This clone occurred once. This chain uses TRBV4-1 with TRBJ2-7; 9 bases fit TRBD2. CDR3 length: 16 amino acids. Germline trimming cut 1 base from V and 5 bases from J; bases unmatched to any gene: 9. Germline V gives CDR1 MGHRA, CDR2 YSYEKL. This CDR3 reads CASSQGGWLAGNEQYF. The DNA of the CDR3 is TGCGCCAGCAGCCAAGGGGGGTGGCTAGCGGGAAACGAGCAGTACTTC.

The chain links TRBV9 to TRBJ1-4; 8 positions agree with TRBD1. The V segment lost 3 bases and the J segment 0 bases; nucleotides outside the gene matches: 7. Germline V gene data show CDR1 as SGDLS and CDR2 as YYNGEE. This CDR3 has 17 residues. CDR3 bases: TGTGCCAGCAGCGCCACCTTGGACAGGGCAACTAATGAAAAACTGTTTTTT. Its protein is CASSATLDRATNEKLFF.

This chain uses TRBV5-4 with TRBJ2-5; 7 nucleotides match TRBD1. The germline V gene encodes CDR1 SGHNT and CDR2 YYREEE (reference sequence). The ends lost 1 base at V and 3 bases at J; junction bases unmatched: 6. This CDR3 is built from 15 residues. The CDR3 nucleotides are TGTGCCAGCAGCTTGAAGTCAGGGGGAGAAGAGACCCAGTACTTC. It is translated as CASSLKSGGEETQYF. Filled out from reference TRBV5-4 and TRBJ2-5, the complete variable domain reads ETGVTQSPTHLIKTRGQQVTLRCSSQSGHNTVSWYQQALGQGPQFIFQYYREEENGRGNFPPRFSGLQFPNYSSELNVNALELDDSALYLCASSLKSGGEETQYFGPGTRLLVL.

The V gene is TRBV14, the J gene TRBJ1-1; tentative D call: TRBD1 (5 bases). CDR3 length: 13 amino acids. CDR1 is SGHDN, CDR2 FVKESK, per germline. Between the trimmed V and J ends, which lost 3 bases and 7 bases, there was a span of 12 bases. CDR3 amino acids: CASSQMGESEAFF. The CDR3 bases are TGTGCCAGCAGCCAGATGGGGGAGAGTGAAGCTTTCTTT.

The CDR3 region has the DNA TGTGCCAGCAGCGTAGTAGCGACAGGGCCTTACACCGGGGAGCTGTTTTTT. It translates to CASSVVATGPYTGELFF. V usage is TRBV9 and J usage is TRBJ2-2, with 7 nucleotides matching TRBD1. Trimming at V came to 0 bases and at J to 3 bases, leaving 8 bases not matched to a gene. Germline V lookup: CDR1 SGDLS, CDR2 YYNGEE. The CDR3 sequence is 17 residues long.

The CDR3 loop reads CASSFGTFSYEQYF. The CDR3 nucleotides read TGTGCCAGCAGTTTTGGGACATTCTCCTACGAGCAGTACTTC. This chain links TRBV5-8 with TRBJ2-7; maybe TRBD1 (6 bases). CDR3 length: 14 amino acids. CDR1 and CDR2 (germline): SGHTS, YDEGEE. The V end lost 5 bases, the J end lost 0 bases, and 12 bases lay between the germline ends.

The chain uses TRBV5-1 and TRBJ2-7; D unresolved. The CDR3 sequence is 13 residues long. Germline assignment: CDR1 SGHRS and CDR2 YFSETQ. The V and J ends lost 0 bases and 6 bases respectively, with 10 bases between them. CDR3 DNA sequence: TGCGCCAGCAGCTTGGTGGACGAACGCGAGCAGTACTTC. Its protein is CASSLVDEREQYF. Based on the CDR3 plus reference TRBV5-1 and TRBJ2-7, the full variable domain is KAGVTQTPRYLIKTRGQQVTLSCSPISGHRSVSWYQQTPGQGLQFLFEYFSETQRNKGNFPGRFSGRQFSNSRSEMNVSTLELGDSALYLCASSLVDEREQYFGPGTRLTVT.

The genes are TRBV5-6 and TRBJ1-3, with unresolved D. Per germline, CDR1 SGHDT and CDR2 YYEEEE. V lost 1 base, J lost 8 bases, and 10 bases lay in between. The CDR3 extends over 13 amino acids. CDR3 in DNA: TGTGCCAGCAGCTTGCTCAGCGGGCACACCATATATTTT. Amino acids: CASSLLSGHTIYF. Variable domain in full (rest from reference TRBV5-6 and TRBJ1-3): DAGVTQSPTHLIKTRGQQVTLRCSPKSGHDTVSWYQQALGQGPQFIFQYYEEEERQRGNFPDRFSGHQFPNYSSELNVNALLLGDSALYLCASSLLSGHTIYFGEGSWLTVV.

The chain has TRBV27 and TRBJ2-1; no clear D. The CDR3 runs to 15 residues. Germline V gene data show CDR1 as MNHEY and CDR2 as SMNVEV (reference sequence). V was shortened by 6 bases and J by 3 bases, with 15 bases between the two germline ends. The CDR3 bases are TGTGCCAGCAGCCCAAGGGCGCCAAACTACAATGAGCAGTTCTTC. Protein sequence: CASSPRAPNYNEQFF.

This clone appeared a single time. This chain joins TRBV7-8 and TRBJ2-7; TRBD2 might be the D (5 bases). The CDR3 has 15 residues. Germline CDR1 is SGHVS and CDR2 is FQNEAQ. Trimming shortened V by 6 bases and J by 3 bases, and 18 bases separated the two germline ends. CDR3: CASSSATGSNYEQYF. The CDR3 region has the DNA TGTGCCAGCAGTTCTGCTACGGGGTCAAACTACGAGCAGTACTTC.

The CDR3 is CASSDRQGSNQPQHF. The CDR3 DNA follows: TGTGCCAGCAGCGATAGACAGGGGAGCAATCAGCCCCAGCATTTT. The rearrangement links TRBV28 to TRBJ1-5, with 8 nucleotides matching TRBD1. Trimming removed 6 bases from V and 1 base from J; junction bases left unmatched: 5. From germline, CDR1 is MDHEN and CDR2 SYDVKM. The CDR3 extends over 15 amino acids. Full variable domain (rest looked up from reference TRBV28 and TRBJ1-5): DVKVTQSSRYLVKRTGEKVFLECVQDMDHENMFWYRQDPGLGLRLIYFSYDVKMKEKGDIPEGYSVSREKKERFSLILESASTNQTSMYLCASSDRQGSNQPQHFGDGTRLSIL.

The DNA of the CDR3 is TGTGCCAGTAACATAGGACGGACCGGGAACACTGAAGCTTTCTTT. The encoded protein is CASNIGRTGNTEAFF. V and J are TRBV19 and TRBJ1-1, with no clear D. The CDR3 has 15 residues. Trimming took 7 bases from V and 1 from J, leaving 16 bases between them. Per the germline V gene, CDR1 is LNHDA and CDR2 is SQIVND (reference sequence). Full variable domain (missing parts from reference TRBV19 and TRBJ1-1): DGGITQSPKYLFRKEGQNVTLSCEQNLNHDAMYWYRQDPGQGLRLIYYSQIVNDFQKGDIAEGYSVSREKKESFPLTVTSAQKNPTAFYLCASNIGRTGNTEAFFGQGTRLTVV.

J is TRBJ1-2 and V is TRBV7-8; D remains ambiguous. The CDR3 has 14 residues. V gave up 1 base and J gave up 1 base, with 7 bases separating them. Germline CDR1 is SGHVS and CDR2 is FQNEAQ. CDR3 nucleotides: TGTGCCAGCAGCTTAGATTCATATAACTATGGCTACACCTTC. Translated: CASSLDSYNYGYTF.

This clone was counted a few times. The chain's CDR3 is CASSGHPGTPDEQYF. CDR3 sequence (DNA): TGTGCCAGCAGCGGACACCCCGGGACGCCTGACGAGCAGTACTTC. V is TRBV7-9 and J is TRBJ2-7; D may be TRBD1 or TRBD2 (5 bases each). Trimming cost V 5 bases and J 5 bases, with 19 bases left between them. The CDR3 has 15 residues. Germline assignment: CDR1 SEHNR and CDR2 FQNEAQ (reference sequence).

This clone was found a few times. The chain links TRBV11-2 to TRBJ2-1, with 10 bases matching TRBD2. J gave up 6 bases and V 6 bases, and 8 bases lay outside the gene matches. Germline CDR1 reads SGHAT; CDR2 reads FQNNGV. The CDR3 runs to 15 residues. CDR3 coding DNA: TGTGCCAGCAGAGACCTAGCGGGAGTCGGCAATGAGCAGTTCTTC. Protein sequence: CASRDLAGVGNEQFF.

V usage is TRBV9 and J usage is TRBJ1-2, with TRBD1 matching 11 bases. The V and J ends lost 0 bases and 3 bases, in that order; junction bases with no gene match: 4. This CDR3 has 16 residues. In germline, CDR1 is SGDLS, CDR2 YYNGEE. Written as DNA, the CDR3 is TGTGCCAGCAGCGTAGGGACAGGGGGCTACGACTATGGCTACACCTTC. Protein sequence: CASSVGTGGYDYGYTF.

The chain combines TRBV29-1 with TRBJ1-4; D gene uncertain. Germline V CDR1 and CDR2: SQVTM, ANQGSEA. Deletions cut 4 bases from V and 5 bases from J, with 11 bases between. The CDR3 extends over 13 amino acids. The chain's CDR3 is CSVAEGRNEKLFF. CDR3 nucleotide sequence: TGCAGCGTTGCCGAGGGTAGGAATGAAAAACTGTTTTTT.

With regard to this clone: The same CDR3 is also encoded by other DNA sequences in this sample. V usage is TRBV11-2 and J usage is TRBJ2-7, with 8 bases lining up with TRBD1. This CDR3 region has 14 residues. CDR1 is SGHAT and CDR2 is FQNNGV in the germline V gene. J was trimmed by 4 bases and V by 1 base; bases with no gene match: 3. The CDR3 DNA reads TGTGCCAGCAGCTTAGGGACAGGGCTTTACGAGCAGTACTTC. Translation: CASSLGTGLYEQYF.

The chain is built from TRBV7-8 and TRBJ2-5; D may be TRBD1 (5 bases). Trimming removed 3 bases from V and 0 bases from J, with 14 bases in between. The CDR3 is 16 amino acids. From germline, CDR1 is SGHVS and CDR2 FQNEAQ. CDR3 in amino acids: CASSLRTGDYQETQYF. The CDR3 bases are TGTGCCAGCAGCTTGCGCACAGGAGACTACCAAGAGACCCAGTACTTC.

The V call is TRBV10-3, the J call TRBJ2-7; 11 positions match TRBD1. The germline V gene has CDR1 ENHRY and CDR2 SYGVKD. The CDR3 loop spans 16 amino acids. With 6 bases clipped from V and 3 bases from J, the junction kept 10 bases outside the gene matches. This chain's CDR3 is CAISRTRTGGHYEQYF. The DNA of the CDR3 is TGTGCCATCAGCCGAACAAGGACAGGGGGCCACTACGAGCAGTACTTC.

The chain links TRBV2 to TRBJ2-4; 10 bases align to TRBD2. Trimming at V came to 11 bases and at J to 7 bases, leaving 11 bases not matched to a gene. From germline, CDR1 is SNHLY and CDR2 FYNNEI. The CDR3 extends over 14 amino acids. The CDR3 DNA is TGTGCCTGCGAGCCTAGCGGGAGACTGAACATTCAGTACTTC. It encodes CACEPSGRLNIQYF.

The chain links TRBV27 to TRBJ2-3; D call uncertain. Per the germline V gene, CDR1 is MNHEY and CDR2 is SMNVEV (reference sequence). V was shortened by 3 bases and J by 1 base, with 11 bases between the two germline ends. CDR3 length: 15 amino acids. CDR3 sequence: CASSFVGSRTDTQYF. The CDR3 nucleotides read TGTGCCAGCAGTTTTGTGGGGTCTCGCACAGATACGCAGTATTTT.

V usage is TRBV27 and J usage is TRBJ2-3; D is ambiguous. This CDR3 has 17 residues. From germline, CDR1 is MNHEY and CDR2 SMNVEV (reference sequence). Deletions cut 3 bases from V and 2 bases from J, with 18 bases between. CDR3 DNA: TGTGCCAGCAGTTTGATATCCACCTCCGGCGCCACAGATACGCAGTATTTT. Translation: CASSLISTSGATDTQYF.